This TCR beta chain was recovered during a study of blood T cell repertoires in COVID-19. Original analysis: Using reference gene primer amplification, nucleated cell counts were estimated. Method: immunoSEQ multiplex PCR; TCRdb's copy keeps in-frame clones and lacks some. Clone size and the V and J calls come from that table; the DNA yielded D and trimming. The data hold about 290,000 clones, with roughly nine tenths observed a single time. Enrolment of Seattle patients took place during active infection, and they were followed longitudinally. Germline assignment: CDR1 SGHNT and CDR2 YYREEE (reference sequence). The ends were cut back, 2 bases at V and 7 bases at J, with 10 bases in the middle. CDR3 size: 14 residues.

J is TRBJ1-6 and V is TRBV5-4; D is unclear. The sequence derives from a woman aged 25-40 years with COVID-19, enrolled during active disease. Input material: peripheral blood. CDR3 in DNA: TGTGCCAGCAGCTTTTCCAGCGACAATTCACCCCTCCACTTT. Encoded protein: CASSFSSDNSPLHF.